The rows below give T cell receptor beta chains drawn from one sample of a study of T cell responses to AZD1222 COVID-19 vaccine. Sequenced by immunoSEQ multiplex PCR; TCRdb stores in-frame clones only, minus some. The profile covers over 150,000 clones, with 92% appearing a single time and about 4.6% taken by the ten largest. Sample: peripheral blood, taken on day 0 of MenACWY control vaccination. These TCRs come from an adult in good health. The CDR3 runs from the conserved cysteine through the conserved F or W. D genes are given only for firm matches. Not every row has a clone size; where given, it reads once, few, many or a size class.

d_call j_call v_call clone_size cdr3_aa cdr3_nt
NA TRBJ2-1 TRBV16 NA CASSPQAYEQFF TGTGCCAGCAGCCCCCAAGCCTATGAGCAGTTCTTC
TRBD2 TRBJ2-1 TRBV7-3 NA CASSLTASGHEQFF TGTGCCAGCAGCTTAACGGCTAGCGGGCATGAGCAGTTCTTC
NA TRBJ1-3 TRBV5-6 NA CASSLAIGTSGNTIYF TGTGCCAGCAGCTTGGCGATCGGGACCTCTGGAAACACCATATATTTT
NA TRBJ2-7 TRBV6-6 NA CASSRDFYEQYF TGTGCCAGCAGTCGGGACTTCTACGAGCAGTACTTC
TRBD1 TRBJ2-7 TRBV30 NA CAWSVQGSYEQYF TGTGCCTGGAGTGTACAGGGGAGCTACGAGCAGTACTTC
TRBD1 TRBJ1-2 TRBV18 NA CASSPTIGQGALGYTF TGTGCCAGCTCACCAACCATAGGACAGGGGGCTTTAGGCTACACCTTC
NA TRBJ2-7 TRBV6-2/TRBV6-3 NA CASSFLTVKSSYEQYF TGTGCCAGCAGTTTCCTGACAGTCAAAAGCTCCTACGAGCAGTACTTC
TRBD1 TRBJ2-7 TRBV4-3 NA CASSQGTGHREQYF TGCGCCAGCAGCCAAGGGACAGGGCACAGGGAGCAGTACTTC
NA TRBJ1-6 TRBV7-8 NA CASTLFAVGGAGNSPLHF TGTGCCAGCACCCTTTTTGCGGTGGGTGGCGCCGGGAATTCACCCCTCCACTTT
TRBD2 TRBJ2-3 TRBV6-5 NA CASSHQGGGTDTQYF TGTGCCAGCTCCCATCAGGGCGGGGGTACAGATACGCAGTATTTT
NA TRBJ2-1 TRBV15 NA CATSRDHGNNEQFF TGTGCCACCAGCAGAGATCACGGAAACAATGAGCAGTTCTTC
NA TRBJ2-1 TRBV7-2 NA CASSLDGQTYNEQFF TGTGCCAGCAGCTTGGACGGCCAGACCTACAATGAGCAGTTCTTC
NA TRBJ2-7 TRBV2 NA CASPAGDYEQYF TGTGCCAGCCCTGCAGGAGACTACGAGCAGTACTTC
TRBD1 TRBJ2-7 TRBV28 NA CASSFQGASSYEQYF TGTGCCAGCAGTTTTCAGGGGGCCTCTTCCTACGAGCAGTACTTC
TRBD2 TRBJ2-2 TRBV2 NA CASSSGVGPGELFF TGTGCCAGCAGTAGCGGGGTGGGGCCCGGGGAGCTGTTTTTT
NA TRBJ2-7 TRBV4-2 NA CASSQDKYPTYEQYF TGTGCCAGCAGCCAAGACAAATACCCCACCTACGAGCAGTACTTC
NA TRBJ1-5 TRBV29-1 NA CSVKTEGNQPQHF TGCAGCGTTAAGACAGAAGGCAATCAGCCCCAGCATTTT
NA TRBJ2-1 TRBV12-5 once CASGLVINEQFF TGTGCTAGTGGTTTGGTTATCAATGAGCAGTTCTTC
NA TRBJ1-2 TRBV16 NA CASSQSPGSKGYTF TGTGCCAGCAGCCAATCCCCGGGTTCGAAGGGCTACACCTTC
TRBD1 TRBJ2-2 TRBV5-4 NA CASSRDRNTGELFF TGTGCCAGCAGCCGGGACAGAAACACCGGGGAGCTGTTTTTT
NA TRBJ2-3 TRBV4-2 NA CASSQVDRGYTDTQYF TGTGCCAGCAGCCAAGTCGACCGGGGCTACACAGATACGCAGTATTTT
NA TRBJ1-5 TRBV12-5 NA CASGHGTDNQPQHF TGTGCTAGTGGTCATGGGACGGATAATCAGCCCCAGCATTTT
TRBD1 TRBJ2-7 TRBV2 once CASSSGQGVEQYF TGTGCCAGCAGTTCAGGACAGGGTGTGGAGCAGTACTTC
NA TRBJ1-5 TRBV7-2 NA CASSLWGSLPNQPQHF TGTGCCAGCAGCTTATGGGGCAGCCTCCCAAATCAGCCCCAGCATTTT
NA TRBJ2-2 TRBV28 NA CASKYMVGDTGELFF TGTGCCAGCAAGTACATGGTCGGGGACACCGGGGAGCTGTTTTTT
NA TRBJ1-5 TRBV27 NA CASGRGGQPQHF TGTGCCAGCGGGAGGGGCGGTCAGCCCCAGCATTTT
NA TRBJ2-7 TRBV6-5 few CASWSRTARSYEQYF TGTGCCAGCTGGTCACGGACAGCCCGATCCTACGAGCAGTACTTC
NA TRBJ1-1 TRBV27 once CATKQLAQTPEAFF TGTGCCACCAAACAATTGGCTCAGACACCTGAAGCTTTCTTT
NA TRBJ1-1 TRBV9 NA CASSVASAGYPFF TGTGCCAGCAGCGTAGCTTCAGCAGGGTACCCTTTCTTT
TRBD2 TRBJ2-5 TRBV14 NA CASSQEMTRERETQYF TGTGCCAGCAGCCAAGAAATGACGCGGGAGAGGGAGACCCAGTACTTC
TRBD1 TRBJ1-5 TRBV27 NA CASRDRTNQPQHF TGTGCCAGCCGGGACAGGACAAATCAGCCCCAGCATTTT
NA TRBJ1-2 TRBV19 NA CASSIEDGEIYGYTF TGTGCCAGTAGTATAGAGGACGGAGAGATCTATGGCTACACCTTC
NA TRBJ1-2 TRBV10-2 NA CASSESTPNYGYTF TGCGCCAGCAGTGAGTCGACGCCTAACTATGGCTACACCTTC
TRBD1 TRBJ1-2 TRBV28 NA CASSLTTGIARANYGYTF TGTGCCAGCAGTCTCACGACAGGGATCGCAAGAGCTAACTATGGCTACACCTTC
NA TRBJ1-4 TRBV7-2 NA CASSLPSQNEKLFF TGTGCCAGCAGCCTACCTTCCCAGAATGAAAAACTGTTTTTT
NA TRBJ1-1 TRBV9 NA CASSVGTDTEAFF TGTGCCAGCAGCGTGGGGACGGACACTGAAGCTTTCTTT